The entry that follows covers one T cell receptor beta chain sequence. Its antigen is not identified. This sample also contains other DNA sequences that code for the same CDR3. Donors were healthy HIV-negative adults without recent acute infections or vaccinations. Adult Caucasians living in Nashville, Tennessee made up all of the donors. Between the trimmed V and J ends, which lost 3 bases and 1 base, there was a span of 9 bases. The CDR3 contains 14 residues. Germline V gene data show CDR1 as MNHEY and CDR2 as SMNVEV (reference sequence). Deep level was the assay's run setting. This table comes from immunoSEQ multiplex PCR, and its TCRdb copy is limited to in-frame clones, with some not included. The table shows 2 million to 2.5 million clones, with more than 90% occurring only once. The sample belongs to a study of shared clonotypes between healthy human individuals. General observations from the study: Incomplete sequencing of sorted subsets was indicated by rarefaction despite large depth.

V is TRBV27 and J is TRBJ1-1, with no clear D. The sequenced sample consisted of naive CD4+ T cells sorted from blood. Subset in this sample: CD45RA+ positively selected. The sequence came from a man younger than 35 in good health. The CDR3 spells CASSLRQRNTEAFF. For the CDR3, the DNA is TGTGCCAGCAGTTTGCGGCAGAGGAACACTGAAGCTTTCTTT.